Listed below are T cell receptor beta chains from one sample, sequenced in a study of identical twins. TCRdb re-analysed the 5' RACE reads in MiXCR, keeping a single row per CDR3 protein. This sample carries about 530,000 distinct CDR3 sequences, roughly 15% of them seen once, and the ten largest clones take more than 0.4%. The data also belong to a second study, concerning yellow fever vaccine responses in identical twins.

The sequenced material came from CD4+ T cells sorted from blood. These receptors all come from a woman between 18 and 29 years old in good health. CDR3s include the opening cysteine and the closing phenylalanine or tryptophan. D genes are given only for firm matches. Clone size is given for some rows only: seen once, a few or many times, or a class if the clone is expanded.

abundance: -; d_gene: TRBD2; v_gene: TRBV11-2; j_gene: TRBJ2-1; CDR3nt: TGTGCCAGCAGCTCATACGGGACTAACAATGAGCAGTTCTTC; CDR3aa: CASSSYGTNNEQFF
abundance: -; d_gene: -; v_gene: TRBV9; j_gene: TRBJ2-2; CDR3nt: TGTGCCAGCAGCCTTCGGGCTAGCCCCGGGGAGCTGTTTTTT; CDR3aa: CASSLRASPGELFF
abundance: -; d_gene: TRBD2; v_gene: TRBV10-3; j_gene: TRBJ2-1; CDR3nt: TGTGCCATCAGTCCGGGACCGGGGGGCAATGAGCAGTTCTTC; CDR3aa: CAISPGPGGNEQFF
abundance: -; d_gene: TRBD1; v_gene: TRBV5-6; j_gene: TRBJ1-1; CDR3nt: TGTGCCAGCAGCTGGGACAGGAGGGGGAACACTGAAGCTTTCTTT; CDR3aa: CASSWDRRGNTEAFF
abundance: -; d_gene: -; v_gene: TRBV6-1; j_gene: TRBJ2-7; CDR3nt: TGTGCCAGCGGAGAGCCGGGACACCCTGGCGACGAGCAGTACTTC; CDR3aa: CASGEPGHPGDEQYF
abundance: few; d_gene: TRBD2; v_gene: TRBV10-3; j_gene: TRBJ2-5; CDR3nt: TGTGCCATCAGTGGACAACTAGCGACACAAGAGACCCAGTACTTC; CDR3aa: CAISGQLATQETQYF
abundance: few; d_gene: -; v_gene: TRBV20-1; j_gene: TRBJ2-5; CDR3nt: TGCAGTGCTAGAATACCGGGGCTCCAAGAGACCCAGTACTTC; CDR3aa: CSARIPGLQETQYF
abundance: many; d_gene: TRBD2; v_gene: TRBV12-3/TRBV12-4; j_gene: TRBJ2-1; CDR3nt: TGTGCCAGCAGCCATAGACTAGCCTCCTACAATGAGCAGTTCTTC; CDR3aa: CASSHRLASYNEQFF
abundance: -; d_gene: TRBD1; v_gene: TRBV28; j_gene: TRBJ1-2; CDR3nt: TGTGCCAGCAGGGGGGGGACAGGACCCAACTATGGCTACACCTTC; CDR3aa: CASRGGTGPNYGYTF
abundance: few; d_gene: TRBD2; v_gene: TRBV12-3/TRBV12-4; j_gene: TRBJ2-7; CDR3nt: TGTGCCAGCAGTTTCGACGCCAGGGGGGTTACTAGCGGGAGCCACGAGCAGTACTTC; CDR3aa: CASSFDARGVTSGSHEQYF
abundance: -; d_gene: -; v_gene: TRBV10-1; j_gene: TRBJ2-1; CDR3nt: TGCGCCAGCAGTGAGAGGTCCTCCGGGACCTACAATGAGCAGTTCTTC; CDR3aa: CASSERSSGTYNEQFF
abundance: -; d_gene: -; v_gene: TRBV6-2/TRBV6-3; j_gene: TRBJ2-2; CDR3nt: TGTGCCAGCAAGGCGGGACTTCTGAACACCGGGGAGCTGTTTTTT; CDR3aa: CASKAGLLNTGELFF